A selection of T cell receptor beta chains follows, all from one sample in a study of breast tumors, draining lymph nodes, adjacent tissues. TCRdb recomputed calls from the multiplex PCR reads with MiXCR, one row per CDR3 protein. The sample shows more than 100,000 distinct CDR3 sequences, approximately 20% of them seen only once. The sample comprised axillary lymph node tissue. The source is a female donor with breast cancer. Some clones in this sample may be carry-over from other donors' samples. CDR3s include the opening cysteine and the closing phenylalanine or tryptophan. Each record gives: J gene, clone size, V gene, CDR3 protein. Clone size, where shown, is once, few, many, or a class for clones that have expanded.

j_call: TRBJ2-7
clone_size: many
v_call: TRBV6-5
cdr3_aa: CASRGSVQTGEQYF

j_call: TRBJ2-5
clone_size: many
v_call: TRBV2
cdr3_aa: CASSTGGAPQETQYF

j_call: TRBJ2-7
clone_size: many
v_call: TRBV6-1
cdr3_aa: CASSEVGLSYEQYF

j_call: TRBJ2-4
clone_size: .
v_call: TRBV4-3
cdr3_aa: CASSRDSGTAKNIQYF

j_call: TRBJ2-3
clone_size: many
v_call: TRBV4-2
cdr3_aa: CASSQLLEGLRTDTQYF

j_call: TRBJ2-4
clone_size: .
v_call: TRBV5-6
cdr3_aa: CASSLLAGGEGNIQYF

j_call: TRBJ2-3
clone_size: many
v_call: TRBV9
cdr3_aa: CASSVGGLAGFTDTQYF

j_call: TRBJ1-2
clone_size: many
v_call: TRBV10-3
cdr3_aa: CATGTFNYGYTF

j_call: TRBJ2-1
clone_size: many
v_call: TRBV19
cdr3_aa: CASTRDLGNEQFF

j_call: TRBJ2-7
clone_size: many
v_call: TRBV3-2
cdr3_aa: CASSHRTEDSGRYEQYF

j_call: TRBJ1-3
clone_size: .
v_call: TRBV18
cdr3_aa: CASSSGQPISGNTIYF

j_call: TRBJ2-1
clone_size: many
v_call: TRBV24-1
cdr3_aa: CATSDSGTGNDNEQFF

j_call: TRBJ1-2
clone_size: many
v_call: TRBV6-6
cdr3_aa: CASKKTGNYGYTF

j_call: TRBJ1-6
clone_size: many
v_call: TRBV6-2/TRBV6-3
cdr3_aa: CASSYSRVSDSPLHF

j_call: TRBJ1-6
clone_size: many
v_call: TRBV12-5
cdr3_aa: CASGPTSHSPLHF

j_call: TRBJ2-1
clone_size: .
v_call: TRBV28
cdr3_aa: CASSQFLAGGFF

j_call: TRBJ1-4
clone_size: many
v_call: TRBV15
cdr3_aa: CATSRGGGPEKLFF

j_call: TRBJ2-7
clone_size: many
v_call: TRBV20-1
cdr3_aa: CSARDSSGRNVYEQYF

j_call: TRBJ2-7
clone_size: .
v_call: TRBV28
cdr3_aa: CASTPSGTGAPSSYEQCF

j_call: TRBJ2-2
clone_size: many
v_call: TRBV7-2
cdr3_aa: CASSFRREWTGELFF

j_call: TRBJ1-5
clone_size: many
v_call: TRBV6-1
cdr3_aa: CASSANSNQPQHF

j_call: TRBJ2-7
clone_size: many
v_call: TRBV7-9
cdr3_aa: CASSYPQGYEQYF

j_call: TRBJ2-1
clone_size: .
v_call: TRBV28
cdr3_aa: CASSRGEQFF

j_call: TRBJ2-7
clone_size: many
v_call: TRBV2
cdr3_aa: CASSEGPSWNEQYF

j_call: TRBJ1-6
clone_size: many
v_call: TRBV6-5
cdr3_aa: CASRRDSNSPLHF

j_call: TRBJ2-3
clone_size: many
v_call: TRBV6-2/TRBV6-3
cdr3_aa: CASSYSSSTQYF

j_call: TRBJ2-2
clone_size: many
v_call: TRBV10-3
cdr3_aa: CAISESRPSGTSATGELFF

j_call: TRBJ2-5
clone_size: many
v_call: TRBV24-1
cdr3_aa: CATSGADTLSHQETQYF

j_call: TRBJ2-1
clone_size: many
v_call: TRBV7-2
cdr3_aa: CASSFLTGGNNEQFF

j_call: TRBJ2-5
clone_size: many
v_call: TRBV9
cdr3_aa: CASSATTGVQETQYF

j_call: TRBJ2-1
clone_size: many
v_call: TRBV7-8
cdr3_aa: CASSFVRGRPSNNEQFF

j_call: TRBJ1-5
clone_size: many
v_call: TRBV4-1
cdr3_aa: CASSQYPGQGALRQPQHF

j_call: TRBJ2-3
clone_size: .
v_call: TRBV11-3
cdr3_aa: CASAGEANTQYF

j_call: TRBJ1-6
clone_size: many
v_call: TRBV27
cdr3_aa: CASSANRDRGSLFPLHF

j_call: TRBJ2-5
clone_size: .
v_call: TRBV6-1
cdr3_aa: CASTDPGAETQYF

j_call: TRBJ2-1
clone_size: many
v_call: TRBV12-3/TRBV12-4
cdr3_aa: CASSRYGTIYNEQFF

j_call: TRBJ1-2
clone_size: many
v_call: TRBV3-1
cdr3_aa: CASSHTADGYTF

j_call: TRBJ1-4
clone_size: .
v_call: TRBV11-3
cdr3_aa: CASSLSGADEKLFF

j_call: TRBJ2-1
clone_size: few
v_call: TRBV19
cdr3_aa: CASSIDLWGNEQFF

j_call: TRBJ2-7
clone_size: many
v_call: TRBV5-5
cdr3_aa: CASSSRGPNEQYF

j_call: TRBJ2-1
clone_size: many
v_call: TRBV3-1
cdr3_aa: CASSQVFAGGLYNEQFF

j_call: TRBJ1-3
clone_size: many
v_call: TRBV20-1
cdr3_aa: CSAIQGAGNTIYF

j_call: TRBJ2-3
clone_size: many
v_call: TRBV11-2
cdr3_aa: CASSLDGGGSWGTDTQYF

j_call: TRBJ2-5
clone_size: many
v_call: TRBV7-7
cdr3_aa: CASSLGLRGRREDQETQYF

j_call: TRBJ2-7
clone_size: many
v_call: TRBV6-1
cdr3_aa: CASSEAGGTYEQYF

j_call: TRBJ2-6
clone_size: .
v_call: TRBV19
cdr3_aa: CASTPILGFSGANVLTF